A selection of T cell receptor beta chains follows, all from one sample in a study of T cells after somatic rescue of genetic block. Measured with immunoSEQ multiplex PCR; TCRdb has only the in-frame clones, and not every one. This table holds approximately 11,000 clones, approximately 79% found once. The sequenced material came from peripheral blood mononuclear cells (PBMCs). These receptors were obtained from a boy under 18. CDR3s include the opening cysteine and the closing phenylalanine or tryptophan. A D gene is named only where the DNA matches it firmly. Rows may omit the clone size; those that give it use once, few, many or a size class.

>TRBJ2-7|NA|TRBV5-1|TRBD1
TGCGCCAGCAGCGGGGGACAGGGGGCTTACGAGCAGTACTTC
CASSGGQGAYEQYF
>TRBJ2-7|NA|TRBV11-1|TRBD2
TGTGCCAGCAGCCCAGGACTAGCCTACGAGCAGTACTTC
CASSPGLAYEQYF
>TRBJ2-7|NA|TRBV29-1|NA
TGCAGCGTTGAAACGGGTCTTTACGAGCAGTACTTC
CSVETGLYEQYF
>TRBJ2-7|NA|TRBV6-6|NA
TGTGCCAGCAGTTACTCGTACGGGAGCTCCTACGAGCAGTACTTC
CASSYSYGSSYEQYF
>TRBJ1-1|NA|TRBV5-4|NA
TGTGCCAGCAGCTTGAACAGGATTGAAGCTTTCTTT
CASSLNRIEAFF
>TRBJ2-5|few|TRBV2|TRBD2
TGTGCCAGCAGTAAACTAGCGGGTGGACAGACCCAGTACTTC
CASSKLAGGQTQYF
>TRBJ1-2|NA|TRBV4-1|TRBD1
TGCGCCAGCAGCCTCTACGGGACAGAGAACTATGGCTACACCTTC
CASSLYGTENYGYTF
>TRBJ2-1|few|TRBV7-7|NA
TGTGCCAGCAGCTTGAGTGGGGTAGGTGAGCAGTTCTTC
CASSLSGVGEQFF
>TRBJ2-7|NA|TRBV18|NA
TGTGCCAGCTCACCAGGTAGCGCCGAATACGAGCAGTACTTC
CASSPGSAEYEQYF
>TRBJ1-1|NA|TRBV5-5|NA
TGTGCCAGCACCGGTCGAAGGGGGGGTAGGATGAACACTGAAGCTTTCTTT
CASTGRRGGRMNTEAFF
>TRBJ2-2|few|TRBV9|NA
TGTGCCAGCAGCGTAGTAGGAGGGAGCACCGGGGAGCTGTTTTTT
CASSVVGGSTGELFF
>TRBJ1-1|once|TRBV7-8|NA
TGTGCCAGCAGCTCTTACCCCATGAACACTGAAGCTTTCTTT
CASSSYPMNTEAFF
>TRBJ2-7|NA|TRBV6-5|NA
TGTGCCAGCAGGGAGGGGTTTTACGAGCAGTACTTC
CASREGFYEQYF
>TRBJ1-5|few|TRBV27|NA
TGTGCCAGCAGTTCAGGACGTAGCAATCAGCCCCAGCATTTT
CASSSGRSNQPQHF